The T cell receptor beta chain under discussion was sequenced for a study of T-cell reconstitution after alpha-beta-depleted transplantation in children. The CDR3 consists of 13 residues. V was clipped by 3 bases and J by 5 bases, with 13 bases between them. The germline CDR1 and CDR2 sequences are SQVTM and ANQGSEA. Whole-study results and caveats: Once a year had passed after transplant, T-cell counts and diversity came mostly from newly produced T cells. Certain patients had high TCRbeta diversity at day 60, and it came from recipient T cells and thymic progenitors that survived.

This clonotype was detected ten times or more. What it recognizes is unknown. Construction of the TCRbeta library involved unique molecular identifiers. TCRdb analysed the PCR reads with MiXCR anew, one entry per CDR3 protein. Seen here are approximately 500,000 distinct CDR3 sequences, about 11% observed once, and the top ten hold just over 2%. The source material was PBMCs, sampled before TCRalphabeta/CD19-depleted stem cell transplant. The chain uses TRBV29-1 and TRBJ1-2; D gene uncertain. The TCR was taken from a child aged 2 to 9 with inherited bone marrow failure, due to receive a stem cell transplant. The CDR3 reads CSVDFGGRYGYTF. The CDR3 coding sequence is TGCAGCGTTGATTTTGGCGGAAGGTATGGCTACACCTTC.